This T cell receptor beta chain stems from a study of monozygotic twins with inflammatory bowel disease. Germline V gene data show CDR1 as SGHNT and CDR2 as YENEEA. The CDR3 covers 13 residues. TCRdb re-called the 5' RACE reads, yielding one record per CDR3 amino acid sequence without DNA. The sample has around 140,000 distinct CDR3 sequences. Sequences were obtained from blood. This rearrangement joins TRBV11-3 to TRBJ1-1; checking the TCRdb D call of TRBD1 is not possible without DNA. The TCR comes from a human donor with ulcerative colitis or Crohn's disease, or a healthy co-twin of an affected twin (not recorded which). CDR3 sequence: CASSPRHGAEAFF.